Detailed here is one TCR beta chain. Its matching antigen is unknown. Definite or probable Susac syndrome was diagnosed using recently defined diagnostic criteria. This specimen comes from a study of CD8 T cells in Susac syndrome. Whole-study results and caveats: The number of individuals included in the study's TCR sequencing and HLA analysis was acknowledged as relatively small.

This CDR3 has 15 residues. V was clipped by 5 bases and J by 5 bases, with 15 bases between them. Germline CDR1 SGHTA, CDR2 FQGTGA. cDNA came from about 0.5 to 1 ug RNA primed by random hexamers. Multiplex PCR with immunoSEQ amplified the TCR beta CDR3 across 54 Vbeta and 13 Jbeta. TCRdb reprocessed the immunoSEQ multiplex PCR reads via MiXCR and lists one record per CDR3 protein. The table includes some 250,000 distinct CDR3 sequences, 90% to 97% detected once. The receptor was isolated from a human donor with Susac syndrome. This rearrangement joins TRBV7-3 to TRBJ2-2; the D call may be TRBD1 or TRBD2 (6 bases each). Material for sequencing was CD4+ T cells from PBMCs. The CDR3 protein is CASSPGGAGTGELFF. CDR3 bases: TGTGCCAGCAGCCCCGGGGGCGCGGGAACCGGGGAGCTGTTTTTT.